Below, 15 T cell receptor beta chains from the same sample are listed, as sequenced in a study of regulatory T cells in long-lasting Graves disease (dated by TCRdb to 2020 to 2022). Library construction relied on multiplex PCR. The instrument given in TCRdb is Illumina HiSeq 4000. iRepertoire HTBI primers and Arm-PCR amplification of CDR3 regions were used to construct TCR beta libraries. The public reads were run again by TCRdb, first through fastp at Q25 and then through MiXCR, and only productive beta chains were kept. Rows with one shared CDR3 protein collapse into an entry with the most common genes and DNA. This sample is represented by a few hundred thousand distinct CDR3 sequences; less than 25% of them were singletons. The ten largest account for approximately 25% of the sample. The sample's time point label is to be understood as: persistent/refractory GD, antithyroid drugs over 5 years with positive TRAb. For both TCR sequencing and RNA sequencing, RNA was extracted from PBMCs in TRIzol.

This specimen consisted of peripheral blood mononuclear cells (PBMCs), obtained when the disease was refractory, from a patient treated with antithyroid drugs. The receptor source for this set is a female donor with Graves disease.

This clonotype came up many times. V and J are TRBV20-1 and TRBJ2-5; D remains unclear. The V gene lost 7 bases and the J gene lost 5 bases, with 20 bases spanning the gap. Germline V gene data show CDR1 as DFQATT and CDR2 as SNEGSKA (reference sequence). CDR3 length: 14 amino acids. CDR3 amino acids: CSVNGGDGLETQYF. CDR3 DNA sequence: TGCAGTGTAAACGGCGGAGATGGTTTGGAGACCCAGTACTTC.

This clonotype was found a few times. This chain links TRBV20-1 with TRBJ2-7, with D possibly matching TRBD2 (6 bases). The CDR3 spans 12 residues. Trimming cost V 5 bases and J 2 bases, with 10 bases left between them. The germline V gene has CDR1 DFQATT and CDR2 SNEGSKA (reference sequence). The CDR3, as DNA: TGCAGTGCTGGGGACTCCGCCTACGAGCAGTACTTC. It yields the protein CSAGDSAYEQYF.

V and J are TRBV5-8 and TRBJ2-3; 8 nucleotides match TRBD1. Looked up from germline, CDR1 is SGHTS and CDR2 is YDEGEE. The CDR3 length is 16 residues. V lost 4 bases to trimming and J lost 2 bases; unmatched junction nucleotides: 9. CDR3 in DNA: TGTGCCAGCAGCCTGGTGACAGGGGAGGACACAGATACGCAGTATTTT. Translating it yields CASSLVTGEDTDTQYF.

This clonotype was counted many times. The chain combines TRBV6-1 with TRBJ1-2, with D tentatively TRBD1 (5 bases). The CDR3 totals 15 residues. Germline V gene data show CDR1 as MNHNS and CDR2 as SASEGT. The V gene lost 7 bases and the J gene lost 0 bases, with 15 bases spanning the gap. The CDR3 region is CASIKRGTANYGYTF. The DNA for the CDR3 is TGTGCCAGCATCAAGAGGGGAACAGCTAACTATGGCTACACCTTC.

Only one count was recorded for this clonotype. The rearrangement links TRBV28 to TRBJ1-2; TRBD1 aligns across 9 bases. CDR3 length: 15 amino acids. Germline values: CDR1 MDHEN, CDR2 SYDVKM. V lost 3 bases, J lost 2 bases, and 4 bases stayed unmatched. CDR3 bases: TGTGCCAGCAGTTTGGGGACAGGGACCAACTATGGCTACACCTTC. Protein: CASSLGTGTNYGYTF.

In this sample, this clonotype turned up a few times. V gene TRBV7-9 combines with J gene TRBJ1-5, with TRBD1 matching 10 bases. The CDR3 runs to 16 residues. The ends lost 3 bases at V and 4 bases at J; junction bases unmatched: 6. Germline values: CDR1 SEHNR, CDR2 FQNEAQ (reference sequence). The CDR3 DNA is TGTGCCAGCAGCTTCTCCGGGACAGGGGCTAATCAGCCCCAGCATTTT. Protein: CASSFSGTGANQPQHF. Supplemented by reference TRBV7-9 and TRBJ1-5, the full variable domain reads DTGVSQNPRHKITKRGQNVTFRCDPISEHNRLYWYRQTLGQGPEFLTYFQNEAQLEKSRLLSDRFSAERPKGSFSTLEIQRTEQGDSAMYLCASSFSGTGANQPQHFGDGTRLSIL.

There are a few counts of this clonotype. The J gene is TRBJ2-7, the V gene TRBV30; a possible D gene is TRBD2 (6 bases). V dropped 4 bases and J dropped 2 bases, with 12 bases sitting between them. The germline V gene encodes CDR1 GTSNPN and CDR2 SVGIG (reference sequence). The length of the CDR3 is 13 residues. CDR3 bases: TGTGCCTGGATTGCGGCGGGGACCTACGAGCAGTACTTC. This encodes CAWIAAGTYEQYF.

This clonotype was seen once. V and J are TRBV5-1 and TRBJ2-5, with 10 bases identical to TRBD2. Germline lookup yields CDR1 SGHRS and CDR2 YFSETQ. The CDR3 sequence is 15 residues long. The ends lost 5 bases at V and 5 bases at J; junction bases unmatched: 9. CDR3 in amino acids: CASREAGGVRETQYF. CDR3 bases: TGCGCCAGCAGAGAAGCGGGAGGGGTACGGGAGACCCAGTACTTC.

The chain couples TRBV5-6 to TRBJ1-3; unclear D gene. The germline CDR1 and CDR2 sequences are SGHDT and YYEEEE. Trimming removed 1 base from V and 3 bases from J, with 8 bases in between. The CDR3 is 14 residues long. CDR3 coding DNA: TGTGCCAGCAGCTTGTTTTCTTTTGGAAACACCATATATTTT. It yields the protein CASSLFSFGNTIYF.

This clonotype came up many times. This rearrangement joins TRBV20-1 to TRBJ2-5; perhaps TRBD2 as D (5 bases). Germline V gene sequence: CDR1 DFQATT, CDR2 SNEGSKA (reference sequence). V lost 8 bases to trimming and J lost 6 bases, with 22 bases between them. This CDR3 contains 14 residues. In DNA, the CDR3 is TGCAGTTCGGGTAGGACTCCAAATGGGAAGACCCAGTACTTC. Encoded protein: CSSGRTPNGKTQYF.

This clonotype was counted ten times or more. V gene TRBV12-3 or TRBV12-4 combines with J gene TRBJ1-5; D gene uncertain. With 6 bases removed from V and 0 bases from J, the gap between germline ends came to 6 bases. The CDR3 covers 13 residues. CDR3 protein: CASRSDSNQPQHF. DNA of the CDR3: TGTGCCAGCAGGAGTGATAGCAATCAGCCCCAGCATTTT.

The CDR3 is CASSLDPTGAPTDTQYF. Written as DNA, the CDR3 is TGCGCCAGCAGCTTGGATCCAACGGGGGCCCCCACAGATACGCAGTATTTT. This chain connects TRBV5-1 to TRBJ2-3; D is possibly TRBD1 or TRBD2 (6 bases each). Per the germline V gene, CDR1 is SGHRS and CDR2 is YFSETQ. Trimming stripped 0 bases from V and 2 bases from J, with 16 bases between. This CDR3 is 17 amino acids long.

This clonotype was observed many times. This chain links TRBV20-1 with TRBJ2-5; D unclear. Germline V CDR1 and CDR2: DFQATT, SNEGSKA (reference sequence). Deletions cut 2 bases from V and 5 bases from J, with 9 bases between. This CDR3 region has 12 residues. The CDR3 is CSARPTRETQYF. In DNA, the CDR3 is TGCAGTGCTAGACCGACCCGGGAGACCCAGTACTTC.

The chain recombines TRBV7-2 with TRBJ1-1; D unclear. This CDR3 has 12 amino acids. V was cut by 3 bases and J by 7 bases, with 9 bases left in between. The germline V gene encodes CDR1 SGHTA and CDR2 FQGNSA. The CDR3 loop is CASSFWGGEAFF. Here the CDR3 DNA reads TGTGCCAGCAGCTTTTGGGGAGGTGAAGCTTTCTTT.

CDR3 nucleotide sequence: TGTGCCAGTAGTATTTTTTTCGGGACAGGGGATTACGAGCAGTACTTC. This encodes CASSIFFGTGDYEQYF. The V and J genes are TRBV19 and TRBJ2-7; TRBD1 matches 10 bases. The junction had 9 bases not matched to a gene; V was cut back by 3 bases and J by 4 bases. Germline assignment: CDR1 LNHDA and CDR2 SQIVND (reference sequence). The CDR3 consists of 16 residues.